The text below deals with one TCR beta chain. This entry comes from a study of CD8+CD57+ T cells in acquired aplastic anemia. Between the trimmed V and J ends, which lost 6 bases and 5 bases, there was a span of 15 bases. Germline CDR1 is KGHSH and CDR2 is LQKENI. The CDR3 is made up of 14 amino acids. The authors sequenced patients whose flow cytometry had shown CD8+CD57+ cell expansion. The study profiled TCR beta VDJ and CDR3 using genomic DNA as template. TCRdb redid the calling of the reads with MiXCR, one entry per CDR3 protein. This repertoire shows tens of thousands of distinct CDR3 sequences, less than 65% found once; its top ten account for 59%.

The chain uses TRBV18 and TRBJ2-3; a possible D gene is TRBD2 (5 bases). This sequence originates from a human donor with aplastic anemia. The sample comprised sorted CD4+, CD8+, or CD8+CD57+ T cells (not recorded which) from PBMCs. CDR3 loop: CASSPVGSLDTQYF. CDR3 nucleotides: TGTGCCAGCTCCCCGGTAGGGAGCTTAGATACGCAGTATTTT.